The table lists the clone carrying this T cell receptor (beta chain) with a few counts. Antigen specificity is unknown. The data derive from a study of post-analysis software for immune sequencing data. Study outcomes and limitations: Patients carried several TRBV segments more frequently than controls did, and TRBV5-6, TRBV5-1 and TRBV20-1 were among them.

The CDR3 is 13 residues long. V gave up 7 bases and J gave up 2 bases, with 12 bases separating them. Germline CDR1 reads SGHRS; CDR2 reads YFSETQ. Included in the TCR beta cDNA libraries were unique molecular identifiers. TCRdb re-called the PCR reads through MiXCR, storing one row per CDR3 protein. Among fewer than 700,000 distinct CDR3 sequences listed, about 44% were seen once. Sequenced sample: blood. This clonotype originated in a girl between 10 and 17 years old with multiple sclerosis. The gene calls are TRBV5-1 and TRBJ2-5, with D possibly called TRBD1 or TRBD2 (5 bases each). The CDR3 here is CASQTGRQETQYF. In DNA form, the CDR3 reads TGCGCCAGCCAGACGGGGCGGCAAGAGACCCAGTACTTC. Using reference TRBV5-1 and TRBJ2-5 for the parts outside the CDR3, the full variable domain is KAGVTQTPRYLIKTRGQQVTLSCSPISGHRSVSWYQQTPGQGLQFLFEYFSETQRNKGNFPGRFSGRQFSNSRSEMNVSTLELGDSALYLCASQTGRQETQYFGPGTRLLVL.